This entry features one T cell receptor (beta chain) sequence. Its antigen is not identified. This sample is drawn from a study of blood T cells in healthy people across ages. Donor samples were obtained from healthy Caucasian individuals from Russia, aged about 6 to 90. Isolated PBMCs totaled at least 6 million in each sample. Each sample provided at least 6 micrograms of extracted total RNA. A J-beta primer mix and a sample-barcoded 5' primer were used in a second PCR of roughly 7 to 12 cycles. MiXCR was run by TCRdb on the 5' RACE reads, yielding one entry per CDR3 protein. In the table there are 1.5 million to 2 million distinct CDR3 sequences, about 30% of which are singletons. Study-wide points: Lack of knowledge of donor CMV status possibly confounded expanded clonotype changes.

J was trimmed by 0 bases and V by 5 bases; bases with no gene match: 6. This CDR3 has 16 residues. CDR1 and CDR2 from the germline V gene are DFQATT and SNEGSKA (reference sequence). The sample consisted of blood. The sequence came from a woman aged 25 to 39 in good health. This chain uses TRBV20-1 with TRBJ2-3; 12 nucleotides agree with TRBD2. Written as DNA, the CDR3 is TGCAGTGCTGGACCGGGACTAGCGGGTAGCACAGATACGCAGTATTTT. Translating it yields CSAGPGLAGSTDTQYF.